The 26 T cell receptor beta chains below come from one sample, sequenced in a study of CD8+ T cells in alopecia areata. The sequencing template was cDNA reverse transcribed from extracted RNA. The assay was immunoSEQ multiplex PCR, and TCRdb's table has in-frame clones only and misses some. The sample lists 90,000 to 100,000 clones; roughly 47% were seen once. The sequenced sample was CD4+ T cells sorted from blood. Receptors were obtained from a human donor with alopecia areata.

This chain connects TRBV29-1 to TRBJ2-3; D gene uncertain. The germline gives CDR1 SQVTM, CDR2 ANQGSEA. The CDR3 has 10 residues. Trimming took off 7 bases at V and 6 bases at J, with 8 bases between the two ends. CDR3: CSAGPDTQYF. For the CDR3, the DNA is TGCAGCGCAGGACCGGATACGCAGTATTTT.

The chain carries TRBV7-2 and TRBJ2-7; 8 nucleotides agree with TRBD2. The CDR3 contains 15 residues. Per germline, CDR1 SGHTA and CDR2 FQGNSA. The J segment lost 0 bases and the V segment lost 2 bases, leaving 3 bases of the junction unmatched. DNA for the CDR3: TGTGCCAGCAGCTTATTGCTAGCGGGCTCCTACGAGCAGTACTTC. Translated, it gives CASSLLLAGSYEQYF.

This rearrangement joins TRBV29-1 to TRBJ2-7, with D perhaps TRBD1 (6 bases). This CDR3 region has 11 residues. Germline V gene lookup returns CDR1 SQVTM and CDR2 ANQGSEA. Trimming shortened V by 6 bases and J by 5 bases, and 11 bases separated the two germline ends. The CDR3 loop reads CSVGWGHEQYF. As DNA, the CDR3 is TGCAGCGTGGGTTGGGGGCACGAGCAGTACTTC.

This chain links TRBV2 with TRBJ1-1; weak D call: TRBD1 (5 bases). This CDR3 has 13 amino acids. CDR1 SNHLY and CDR2 FYNNEI come from the germline V gene. The ends were cut back, 6 bases at V and 2 bases at J, with 10 bases in the middle. The CDR3: CASRETANTEAFF. In nucleotides, the CDR3 is TGTGCCAGCAGAGAGACAGCCAACACTGAAGCTTTCTTT.

This clone was counted a few times. The chain has TRBV29-1 and TRBJ2-7; weak D call: TRBD2 (5 bases). Germline CDR1 is SQVTM and CDR2 is ANQGSEA. Trimming shortened V by 4 bases and J by 3 bases, and 10 bases separated the two germline ends. The CDR3 length is 12 residues. In DNA form, the CDR3 reads TGCAGCGTTGGAAGGGAGAGCTACGAGCAGTACTTC. Its protein product is CSVGRESYEQYF.

V and J are TRBV19 and TRBJ2-5, with 8 positions matching TRBD2. Germline lookup yields CDR1 LNHDA and CDR2 SQIVND (reference sequence). The V gene end was trimmed by 3 bases and the J gene end by 5 bases; junction bases not matched to a gene: 2. CDR3 length: 13 residues. The CDR3 loop reads CASSMGLEETQYF. The DNA for the CDR3 is TGTGCCAGTAGTATGGGACTAGAGGAGACCCAGTACTTC.

This clone was counted between two and nine times. J is TRBJ2-7 and V is TRBV28; the match to TRBD1 covers 9 bases. The J segment lost 4 bases and the V segment lost 7 bases, leaving 5 bases of the junction unmatched. In germline, CDR1 is MDHEN, CDR2 SYDVKM. The CDR3 spans 13 residues. CDR3 sequence: CASTGTGLYEQYF. The CDR3, as DNA: TGTGCCAGCACCGGGACAGGGTTGTACGAGCAGTACTTC.

This chain links TRBV28 with TRBJ2-5; D unclear. This CDR3 contains 15 residues. Looked up from germline, CDR1 is MDHEN and CDR2 is SYDVKM. Between the trimmed V and J ends, which lost 3 bases and 0 bases, there was a span of 11 bases. CDR3 protein: CASSLRQKYQETQYF. As DNA, the CDR3 is TGTGCCAGCAGTTTGAGACAAAAGTACCAAGAGACCCAGTACTTC.

The gene calls are TRBV29-1 and TRBJ1-1; 8 positions agree with TRBD1. The CDR3 contains 18 residues. V shed 2 bases, J shed 2 bases, and the junction held 16 bases outside the gene matches. The germline gives CDR1 SQVTM, CDR2 ANQGSEA. CDR3 sequence (DNA): TGCAGCGTTGAAATTCTCCAGGGGGCGAGGGGTTCTAACACTGAAGCTTTCTTT. Its protein product is CSVEILQGARGSNTEAFF.

This clone turned up a few times. The J gene is TRBJ2-7, the V gene TRBV7-9; D gene uncertain. The V end lost 2 bases, the J end lost 6 bases, and 11 bases lay between the germline ends. Germline values: CDR1 SEHNR, CDR2 FQNEAQ (reference sequence). The CDR3 is 13 residues long. The CDR3 DNA reads TGTGCCAGCAGCTTATCCCCTCTGTCCGAGCAGTACTTC. Translated, it gives CASSLSPLSEQYF.

Here the CDR3 reads CASSLSTGQPQHF. The CDR3 DNA is TGTGCCAGCAGTTTATCGACGGGTCAGCCCCAGCATTTT. The chain combines TRBV27 with TRBJ1-5; D is ambiguous. Germline V gives CDR1 MNHEY, CDR2 SMNVEV (reference sequence). This CDR3 comprises 13 residues. V lost 0 bases, J lost 6 bases, and 6 bases lay in between.

The rearrangement joins TRBV6-5 to TRBJ2-5, with D unresolved. The CDR3 covers 13 residues. V lost 7 bases to trimming and J lost 2 bases, with 11 bases between them. Germline CDR1 is MNHEY and CDR2 is SVGAGI. The CDR3 DNA is TGTGCCAGCAAGTTCCGCAATCAAGAGACCCAGTACTTC. It specifies CASKFRNQETQYF.

This sequence joins TRBV29-1 and TRBJ2-7; D is possibly TRBD2 (5 bases). V was pared by 1 base and J by 0 bases, with 10 bases between. CDR3 size: 14 residues. The germline CDR1 and CDR2 sequences are SQVTM and ANQGSEA. This CDR3 reads CSVEVGRGSYEQYF. CDR3 DNA sequence: TGCAGCGTTGAAGTAGGACGGGGCTCCTACGAGCAGTACTTC.

Only a few counts were recorded for this clone. The chain employs TRBV29-1 and TRBJ2-3; 8 nucleotides match TRBD2. The germline CDR1 and CDR2 sequences are SQVTM and ANQGSEA. The CDR3 has 14 residues. Germline trimming cut 4 bases from V and 1 base from J; bases unmatched to any gene: 4. CDR3 coding DNA: TGCAGCGTTGTAAGCGGGGGCCGCACAGATACGCAGTATTTT. Its protein product is CSVVSGGRTDTQYF.

The genes are TRBV29-1 and TRBJ1-1; D unresolved. CDR1 SQVTM and CDR2 ANQGSEA come from the germline V gene. Trimming removed 5 bases from V and 1 base from J, with 11 bases in between. This CDR3 is 13 amino acids long. For the CDR3, the DNA is TGCAGCGTTCAGGTTTGGGAGAACACTGAAGCTTTCTTT. This encodes CSVQVWENTEAFF.

The chain employs TRBV6-6 and TRBJ2-1; 12 bases agree with TRBD1. This CDR3 is built from 15 residues. Per the germline V gene, CDR1 is MNHNY and CDR2 is SVGAGI (reference sequence). V was pared by 6 bases and J by 7 bases, with 7 bases of the junction left unmatched. The CDR3 sequence is CASRPGQGAQNEQFF. CDR3 coding DNA: TGTGCCAGCAGGCCGGGACAGGGGGCGCAAAATGAGCAGTTCTTC.

The V and J genes are TRBV27 and TRBJ1-2, with 9 bases aligning to TRBD1. The CDR3 runs to 14 residues. Trimming cost V 6 bases and J 8 bases; bases outside gene matches: 10. CDR1 and CDR2 from the germline V gene are MNHEY and SMNVEV (reference sequence). Here the CDR3 reads CASRSGQGFDGYTF. CDR3 in DNA: TGTGCCAGCAGGTCCGGACAGGGGTTCGACGGCTACACCTTC.

This clone was seen a few times. The CDR3 nucleotides read TGCGCCAGCAGCCAACAACAGGGGTCGAGGACCGGGGAGCTGTTTTTT. This translates into CASSQQQGSRTGELFF. This chain uses TRBV5-1 with TRBJ2-2, with 7 bases identical to TRBD1. With 4 bases clipped from V and 5 bases from J, the junction kept 11 bases outside the gene matches. Germline V gene data show CDR1 as SGHRS and CDR2 as YFSETQ. There are 16 residues in the CDR3.

The V gene is TRBV7-6, the J gene TRBJ2-7; TRBD2 aligns across 8 bases. Germline-derived CDR1 and CDR2 are SGHVS and FNYEAQ. Trimming took 1 base from V and 3 from J; bases not matched to a gene: 5. This CDR3 is 15 amino acids long. This CDR3 is CASSLGAGGIYEQYF. Written as DNA, the CDR3 is TGTGCCAGCAGCTTAGGGGCGGGAGGTATCTACGAGCAGTACTTC.

This clone was seen more than once but under ten times. The same CDR3 is also encoded by other DNA sequences in this sample. The rearrangement uses TRBV14 and TRBJ1-5; a possible D gene is TRBD1 (5 bases). Germline CDR1 SGHDN, CDR2 FVKESK. The germline V and J ends were trimmed by 0 bases and 7 bases, with 7 bases remaining between them. The CDR3 has 13 amino acids. For the CDR3, the DNA is TGTGCCAGCAGCCAAGAAAGGGACCAGCCCCAGCATTTT. Translating gives CASSQERDQPQHF.

This clone was detected only a few times. V is TRBV4-1 and J is TRBJ2-3; D may correspond to TRBD1 or TRBD2 (6 bases each). V lost 1 base, J lost 3 bases, and 11 bases lay in between. The CDR3 sequence is 15 residues long. The germline V gene has CDR1 MGHRA and CDR2 YSYEKL. CDR3 nucleotides: TGCGCCAGCAGCCAAGGGCAGGGGAGGACAGATACGCAGTATTTT. Translated, it gives CASSQGQGRTDTQYF.

The chain has TRBV9 and TRBJ1-1; D is possibly TRBD1 (5 bases). Germline CDR1 reads SGDLS; CDR2 reads YYNGEE. The CDR3 is 14 residues long. The V gene lost 4 bases and the J gene lost 7 bases, with 17 bases spanning the gap. The DNA for the CDR3 is TGTGCCAGCAGCCCACAGAGGGGAGAGGGTGAAGCTTTCTTT. Protein product: CASSPQRGEGEAFF.

This clone has only a few counts. The CDR3 DNA follows: TGTGCCAGTAGTATAGCAGGGCGGAATACCGGGGAGCTGTTTTTT. Protein sequence: CASSIAGRNTGELFF. The chain links TRBV19 to TRBJ2-2; D is possibly TRBD1 (5 bases). Germline CDR1 LNHDA, CDR2 SQIVND (reference sequence). V was clipped by 1 base and J by 5 bases, with 11 bases between them. The CDR3 totals 15 residues.

The rearrangement joins TRBV30 to TRBJ1-1; the D gene is possibly TRBD1 (6 bases). Germline V gene data show CDR1 as GTSNPN and CDR2 as SVGIG (reference sequence). V lost 2 bases, J lost 1 base, and 17 bases lay in between. The CDR3 has 16 amino acids. CDR3 in DNA: TGTGCCTGGAGTCCCTATCGCGGGGGCTCGAACACTGAAGCTTTCTTT. Translation gives CAWSPYRGGSNTEAFF.

J is TRBJ2-1 and V is TRBV29-1; a possible D gene is TRBD1 (5 bases). The V gene's germline CDR1 is SQVTM and CDR2 ANQGSEA. This CDR3 has 10 amino acids. The V gene lost 3 bases and the J gene lost 13 bases, with 10 bases spanning the gap. CDR3 amino acids: CSVEQRTQFF. Here the CDR3 DNA reads TGCAGCGTTGAGCAAAGGACACAGTTCTTC.

The CDR3 is CASSDFRAHEQFF. CDR3 bases: TGTGCCAGCAGTGATTTCAGGGCCCATGAGCAGTTCTTC. This chain joins TRBV25-1 and TRBJ2-1; possible D gene TRBD1, 5 bases. Trimming took 3 bases from V and 8 from J, leaving 11 bases between them. The CDR3 extends over 13 amino acids. Germline CDR1 is MGHDK and CDR2 is SYGVNS.